This T cell receptor (beta chain) was captured in a study of blood T cells in healthy people across ages. Germline CDR1 and CDR2: SGHDT and YYEEEE. After removal of 4 bases from V and 4 bases from J, the junction contained 10 bases not matched to a gene. CDR3 size: 15 residues. Together with a sample-barcoded 5' primer, a J-beta primer mix was included in a second PCR lasting about 6 to 11 cycles. Researchers report that a template-switch adaptor with 12 random nucleotides tagged each cDNA molecule. TCRdb reprocessed the 5' RACE reads via MiXCR and lists one record per CDR3 protein. The profile shows about 1.6 million distinct CDR3 sequences, roughly 32% of them singletons.

V gene TRBV5-6 combines with J gene TRBJ1-1, with 7 bases identical to TRBD1. The clonotype comes from a woman in her thirties in good health. The specimen sequenced was blood. The CDR3 is CASSTGTAKGTEAFF. CDR3 bases: TGTGCCAGCAGCACAGGGACAGCCAAGGGCACTGAAGCTTTCTTT.